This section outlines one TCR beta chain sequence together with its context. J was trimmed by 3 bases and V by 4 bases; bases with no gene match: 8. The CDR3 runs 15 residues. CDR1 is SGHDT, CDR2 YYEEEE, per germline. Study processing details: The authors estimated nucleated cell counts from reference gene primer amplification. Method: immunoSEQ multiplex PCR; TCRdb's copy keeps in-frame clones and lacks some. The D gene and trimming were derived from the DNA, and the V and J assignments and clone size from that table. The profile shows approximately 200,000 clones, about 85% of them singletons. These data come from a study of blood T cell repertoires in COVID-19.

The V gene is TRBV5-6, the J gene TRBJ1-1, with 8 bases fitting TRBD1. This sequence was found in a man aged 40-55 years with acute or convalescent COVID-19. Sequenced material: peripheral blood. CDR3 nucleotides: TGTGCCAGCAGCGGAAGAACAGGGGGGCACACTGAAGCTTTCTTT. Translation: CASSGRTGGHTEAFF.